This paragraph covers one T cell receptor (beta chain) sequence. This specimen belongs to a study of blood T cell repertoires in COVID-19. In the study's own analysis: Amplifying reference gene primers gave estimates of nucleated cell counts. This table comes from immunoSEQ multiplex PCR, and its TCRdb copy is limited to in-frame clones, with some not included. That table supplies the V and J calls and clone size; D and trimming were determined from the DNA. This table holds under 75,000 clones, 80% to 95% found once. The CDR3 is made up of 18 amino acids. The gene calls are TRBV1 and TRBJ1-6. TRBV1 is an annotated pseudogene. This TCR came from a man aged 50 to 59 with active COVID-19. Specimen: peripheral blood. The CDR3 DNA is TGCACCAGCAGCCAAGGCGGTGGGGGGGGCTCCTATAATTCACCCCTCCACTTT. This gives the protein CTSSQGGGGGSYNSPLHF.